This T cell receptor beta chain was observed in a study of blood T cell repertoires in COVID-19. Method: immunoSEQ multiplex PCR; TCRdb's copy keeps in-frame clones and lacks some. The data hold around 100,000 clones, with roughly four fifths observed a single time. Germline V gene sequence: CDR1 GTSNPN, CDR2 SVGIG (reference sequence). V dropped 6 bases and J dropped 6; count of bases not matched to a gene: 6. This CDR3 is 14 amino acids long. The rearrangement uses TRBV30 and TRBJ2-1; 12 nucleotides match TRBD2. This receptor was obtained from a man between 65 and 85 years old with active or convalescent COVID-19. The sample taken for sequencing was peripheral blood. The DNA for the CDR3 is TGTGCCTGCCCTACTAGCGGGAGGATCAATGAGCAGTTCTTC. It translates to CACPTSGRINEQFF.